This T cell receptor (beta chain) was identified in a study of T-cell memory formation after mild COVID-19. Broader study findings: The study found balanced CD4/CD8 in clones contracting day 15 to 85 and a CD4+ lean in later expanders. CD4+ contracting clones lay mainly in CM and EM, CD8+ ones in EMRA.

This clonotype was observed a few times. Its antigen is not known. The CDR3 consists of 14 residues. The V end was cut by 7 bases, the J end by 0 bases, with 10 bases between. Germline-derived CDR1 and CDR2 are LNHNV and YYDKDF (reference sequence). TCRdb re-analysed the 5' RACE reads in MiXCR, keeping a single row per CDR3 protein. The repertoire holds about 320,000 distinct CDR3 sequences, with roughly an eighth as singletons. The specimen sequenced was PBMCs or a T cell subset sorted from them (not recorded which). This clonotype originated in a man aged 18 to 30 who had mild COVID-19 (a few samples of this study predate the infection). Cell type and time point are not known. The V gene is TRBV15, the J gene TRBJ1-3; tentative D call: TRBD1 (6 bases). The CDR3 loop is CATIGDNSGNTIYF. In DNA, the CDR3 is TGTGCCACCATAGGGGACAACTCTGGAAACACCATATATTTT. Full variable domain (outside the CDR3, taken from reference TRBV15 and TRBJ1-3): DAMVIQNPRYQVTQFGKPVTLSCSQTLNHNVMYWYQQKSSQAPKLLFHYYDKDFNNEADTPDNFQSRRPNTSFCFLDIRSPGLGDTAMYLCATIGDNSGNTIYFGEGSWLTVV.